The 20 T cell receptor beta chains reported below all come from one sample, sequenced in a study of shared clonotypes between healthy human individuals. Profiled with immunoSEQ multiplex PCR; TCRdb holds only in-frame clones, not every one. The sample holds approximately 500,000 clones, 65% to 85% seen once. Sequenced material: PBMCs. The origin of the receptors is a middle-aged woman in good health. Some clones in this sample may be carry-over from other donors' samples.

The chain employs TRBV7-8 and TRBJ2-5; no firm D call. The germline V and J ends were trimmed by 1 base and 0 bases, with 9 bases remaining between them. This CDR3 is 15 amino acids long. CDR1 is SGHVS, CDR2 FQNEAQ, per germline. The CDR3 sequence: CASSLVPRYQETQYF. Here the CDR3 DNA reads TGTGCCAGCAGCTTAGTCCCGAGGTACCAAGAGACCCAGTACTTC.

This chain joins TRBV7-2 and TRBJ1-5; D is ambiguous. V dropped 5 bases and J dropped 0 bases, with 14 bases sitting between them. The CDR3 sequence is 16 residues long. Looked up from germline, CDR1 is SGHTA and CDR2 is FQGNSA. The CDR3 loop is CASSHRTGYSNQPQHF. DNA for the CDR3: TGTGCCAGCAGCCATCGGACGGGTTATAGCAATCAGCCCCAGCATTTT. The whole variable domain, remainder taken from reference TRBV7-2 and TRBJ1-5, is GAGVSQSPSNKVTEKGKDVELRCDPISGHTALYWYRQSLGQGLEFLIYFQGNSAPDKSGLPSDRFSAERTGGSVSTLTIQRTQQEDSAVYLCASSHRTGYSNQPQHFGDGTRLSIL.

This chain uses TRBV5-1 with TRBJ2-1; 12 positions match TRBD1. CDR3 length: 17 amino acids. J gave up 1 base and V 4 bases, and 6 bases lay outside the gene matches. The V gene's germline CDR1 is SGHRS and CDR2 YFSETQ. The CDR3: CASSEGTGGLSYNEQFF. The CDR3 DNA follows: TGCGCCAGCAGCGAGGGGACAGGGGGCTTGTCCTACAATGAGCAGTTCTTC. The full variable domain, completed using reference TRBV5-1 and TRBJ2-1, is KAGVTQTPRYLIKTRGQQVTLSCSPISGHRSVSWYQQTPGQGLQFLFEYFSETQRNKGNFPGRFSGRQFSNSRSEMNVSTLELGDSALYLCASSEGTGGLSYNEQFFGPGTRLTVL.

This rearrangement joins TRBV30 to TRBJ2-3; 8 nucleotides agree with TRBD2. V was clipped by 2 bases and J by 5 bases; unmatched bases: 6. CDR3 size: 14 residues. The germline V gene has CDR1 GTSNPN and CDR2 SVGIG (reference sequence). Here the CDR3 reads CAWSPGGWGDTQYF. CDR3 DNA: TGTGCCTGGAGTCCGGGAGGGTGGGGAGATACGCAGTATTTT.

In this sample, this clone turned up once. It is likely a read error: a sequence one base away is far more abundant. In nucleotides, the CDR3 is TGTGCCAGCAGCATAACCCCAGGACGGAGGAGCAATCAGCCCCAGCATTTT. The encoded protein is CASSITPGRRSNQPQHF. The chain carries TRBV7-8 and TRBJ1-5, with D hard to call. This CDR3 spans 17 amino acids. Germline values: CDR1 SGHVS, CDR2 FQNEAQ. The V end was cut by 5 bases, the J end by 1 base, with 18 bases between.

The chain joins TRBV4-3 to TRBJ1-3; D is undetermined. Trimming pared 0 bases from V and 4 bases from J, leaving 10 bases between. In germline, CDR1 is LGHNA, CDR2 YSLEER. This CDR3 has 15 residues. The CDR3 nucleotides are TGCGCCAGCAGCCAAGATAGAGGGCGCGGAAACACCATATATTTT. This codes for CASSQDRGRGNTIYF.

This clone was picked up many times. This chain's CDR3 is CASSYLLSGANVLTF. In nucleotides, the CDR3 is TGTGCCAGCAGCTACCTTCTCTCTGGGGCCAACGTCCTGACTTTC. This chain joins TRBV5-4 and TRBJ2-6, with no clear D. Germline CDR1 SGHNT, CDR2 YYREEE (reference sequence). This CDR3 is 15 amino acids long. Trimming shortened V by 3 bases and J by 0 bases, and 7 bases separated the two germline ends.

This rearrangement joins TRBV27 to TRBJ2-7; 7 bases align to TRBD2. The ends lost 6 bases at V and 5 bases at J; junction bases unmatched: 7. The CDR3 covers 13 residues. The germline V gene encodes CDR1 MNHEY and CDR2 SMNVEV (reference sequence). The CDR3 here is CASSPMGGDEQYF. The CDR3 DNA reads TGTGCCAGCAGCCCTATGGGAGGGGACGAGCAGTACTTC.

This clone was seen many times. This rearrangement joins TRBV19 to TRBJ2-7; D uncertain. The V and J ends lost 3 bases and 3 bases respectively, with 12 bases between them. Germline V CDR1 and CDR2: LNHDA, SQIVND (reference sequence). The CDR3 covers 14 residues. Written as DNA, the CDR3 is TGTGCCAGTAGTATGAGCCAGTCCCTCTACGAGCAGTACTTC. It encodes CASSMSQSLYEQYF.

J is TRBJ2-1 and V is TRBV7-9; perhaps TRBD2 as D (5 bases). V was cut by 1 base and J by 6 bases, with 10 bases left in between. Germline V CDR1 and CDR2: SEHNR, FQNEAQ (reference sequence). The CDR3 has 14 amino acids. CDR3 amino acids: CASSLVLEVNEQFF. CDR3 sequence (DNA): TGTGCCAGCAGCTTAGTTTTGGAGGTCAATGAGCAGTTCTTC.

The chain uses TRBV6-5 and TRBJ2-7; TRBD2 agrees at 9 bases. Germline loops: CDR1 MNHEY, CDR2 SVGAGI. V trimming: 6 bases; J trimming: 6 bases; junction bases outside the gene matches: 6. There are 13 residues in the CDR3. The CDR3, as DNA: TGTGCCAGCAGCGACCGACTAGCGGCCGAGCAGTACTTC. It yields the protein CASSDRLAAEQYF.

In regard to this clone: A far larger clone differs by one base, so this is likely a read error. The chain couples TRBV4-1 to TRBJ1-1; D is ambiguous. Germline-derived CDR1 and CDR2 are MGHRA and YSYEKL. V lost 2 bases to trimming and J lost 3 bases, with 16 bases between them. CDR3 length: 16 residues. CDR3 DNA sequence: TGCGCCAGCAGCCAAACTCTTCGAGACGATGACACTGAAGCTTTCTTT. It translates to CASSQTLRDDDTEAFF.

The chain combines TRBV7-8 with TRBJ2-1; tentative D call: TRBD1 (5 bases). In germline, CDR1 is SGHVS, CDR2 FQNEAQ. The CDR3 is 14 residues long. The V gene lost 0 bases and the J gene lost 4 bases, with 7 bases spanning the gap. CDR3 sequence: CASSLAPGYNEQFF. CDR3 bases: TGTGCCAGCAGCTTAGCGCCAGGGTACAATGAGCAGTTCTTC.

Comment on this clone: A far larger clone is one nucleotide away, so this likely arose from a read error. The sample has other DNA sequences that encode this CDR3 too. The J gene is TRBJ1-1, the V gene TRBV29-1, with D possibly matching TRBD1 (5 bases). The CDR3 consists of 12 residues. Germline V lookup: CDR1 SQVTM, CDR2 ANQGSEA. CDR3 amino acids: CSVEVRGTEALF. The CDR3 DNA follows: TGCAGCGTTGAAGTTAGGGGAACTGAAGCTTTATTT.

The CDR3 nucleotides are TGTGCCAGCAGCTTCGCGGACGATCAGCCCCAGCATTTT. This sequence encodes CASSFADDQPQHF. The rearrangement uses TRBV7-6 and TRBJ1-5; D call uncertain. Germline V CDR1 and CDR2: SGHVS, FNYEAQ. The CDR3 covers 13 residues. V lost 3 bases and J lost 5, with 8 bases in between.

The V gene is TRBV7-6, the J gene TRBJ2-5; tentative D call: TRBD2 (6 bases). The V gene lost 5 bases and the J gene lost 5 bases, with 18 bases spanning the gap. Per germline, CDR1 SGHVS and CDR2 FNYEAQ. This CDR3 region has 15 residues. CDR3 sequence reads: CASSPGGAEGETQYF. For the CDR3, the DNA is TGTGCCAGCAGCCCCGGCGGGGCGGAGGGGGAGACCCAGTACTTC.

This clone appeared a few times. This CDR3 is CASSYQPSQGAGEQFF. As DNA, the CDR3 is TGTGCCAGCAGTTACCAGCCGTCTCAGGGGGCCGGGGAGCAGTTCTTC. The rearrangement joins TRBV27 to TRBJ2-1, with TRBD1 identical over 8 bases. The CDR3 totals 16 residues. J was trimmed by 10 bases and V by 4 bases; bases with no gene match: 15. The V gene's germline CDR1 is MNHEY and CDR2 SMNVEV (reference sequence).

This clone was counted once. The chain recombines TRBV5-8 with TRBJ2-1; 10 bases map to TRBD2. Per the germline V gene, CDR1 is SGHTS and CDR2 is YDEGEE. This CDR3 has 16 amino acids. Losses at the gene ends were 3 bases for V and 7 bases for J; bases not matched to a gene: 10. CDR3 coding DNA: TGTGCCAGCAGCTCCTATGGGCTAGCGGGAGTAAATGAGCAGTTCTTC. It translates to CASSSYGLAGVNEQFF.

The chain combines TRBV5-1 with TRBJ2-1, with 12 bases lining up with TRBD2. The CDR3 length is 15 residues. Germline V CDR1 and CDR2: SGHRS, YFSETQ. The V and J ends lost 0 bases and 8 bases, in that order; junction bases with no gene match: 3. Written as DNA, the CDR3 is TGCGCCAGCAGCTTGGGACTAGCGGGAGAGCATGAGCAGTTCTTC. This encodes CASSLGLAGEHEQFF.

The rearrangement uses TRBV5-1 and TRBJ2-5; 9 bases agree with TRBD2. Trimming cost V 0 bases and J 4 bases; bases outside gene matches: 13. This CDR3 region has 18 residues. CDR1 is SGHRS, CDR2 YFSETQ, per germline. The CDR3 nucleotides read TGCGCCAGCAGCTTGGCCGCTAGCGGGAACCTATTTGGAGAGACCCAGTACTTC. It yields the protein CASSLAASGNLFGETQYF.